Below are 5 T cell receptor beta chains sequenced from a single sample in a study of cytomegalovirus exposure and HLA in healthy donors. The PCR employed 60 Vbeta primers together with 13 Jbeta primers. Profiled with immunoSEQ multiplex PCR; TCRdb holds only in-frame clones, not every one. The repertoire holds 150,000 to 200,000 clones, approximately 78% seen once, with approximately 1.5% in the top ten. Sequenced input: PBMCs. The source is a woman aged 18-29 years in good health and CMV-seronegative.

The rearrangement links TRBV5-4 to TRBJ2-2; 10 bases line up with TRBD2. Germline-derived CDR1 and CDR2 are SGHNT and YYREEE (reference sequence). This CDR3 has 17 amino acids. Unmatched junction bases numbered 6, after V lost 4 bases and J lost 0 bases. The CDR3 nucleotides read TGTGCCAGCAGCCCCGAGCTAGCGGGAGCGAACACCGGGGAGCTGTTTTTT. It encodes CASSPELAGANTGELFF.

The V gene is TRBV4-1, the J gene TRBJ2-7; 10 bases match TRBD2. Trimming cost V 1 base and J 3 bases; bases outside gene matches: 0. The CDR3 length is 14 residues. The germline V gene encodes CDR1 MGHRA and CDR2 YSYEKL. CDR3 sequence (DNA): TGCGCCAGCAGCCAAGGGACTAGCGGCTACGAGCAGTACTTC. Translated: CASSQGTSGYEQYF.

In the case of this clone: Within the sample, other DNA sequences also encode this same CDR3. The chain is built from TRBV11-3 and TRBJ1-5; TRBD1 might be the D (5 bases). The length of the CDR3 is 17 residues. The ends were cut back, 5 bases at V and 3 bases at J, with 20 bases in the middle. Germline CDR1 and CDR2: SGHNT and YENEEA. The chain's CDR3 is CASSHNRRGEFNQPQHF. CDR3 nucleotide sequence: TGTGCCAGCAGCCATAACAGGCGGGGTGAGTTCAATCAGCCCCAGCATTTT.

This clone occurred a few times. The chain joins TRBV30 to TRBJ1-6; TRBD1 matches at 9 bases. Germline V lookup: CDR1 GTSNPN, CDR2 SVGIG (reference sequence). Trimming removed 6 bases from V and 7 bases from J; junction bases left unmatched: 10. The CDR3 covers 15 residues. In nucleotides, the CDR3 is TGTGCCTGTCCGCTTGGGGGACAGGGAAATTCACCCCTCCACTTT. This encodes CACPLGGQGNSPLHF.

The chain links TRBV27 to TRBJ2-1; 7 bases agree with TRBD2. Looked up from germline, CDR1 is MNHEY and CDR2 is SMNVEV (reference sequence). V gave up 4 bases and J gave up 4 bases; unmatched junction bases: 7. The CDR3 sequence is 15 residues long. CDR3 protein: CASSSTGGPYNEQFF. In DNA, the CDR3 is TGTGCCAGCAGTTCGACGGGAGGACCGTACAATGAGCAGTTCTTC.